Listed here is a single T cell receptor (beta chain). The antigen this receptor binds is unknown. Base qualities are not provided; no much larger clone lies one nucleotide away. No immune events, such as infections, were documented for the healthy donors during the collection period. To calibrate time-dependent variance in a beta-binomial model of T-cell clone differential abundance, blood repertoires from healthy donors were used as a training cohort. The training cohort comprised roughly ten healthy donors, 3 female and 7 male. The donors were between about 29 and 64 years old, with an average age of around 42 years. Whole blood was collected from each healthy donor at three time points spaced roughly two weeks apart and obtained from a commercial supplier. Genomic DNA was extracted from unsorted whole blood for immunosequencing. The immunoSEQ Assay, which relies on bias-controlled multiplex PCR amplification of genomic DNA, was used to profile TCRbeta CDR3 regions. In the paper's pipeline: To quantify the absolute abundance of each unique TCRbeta CDR3 region, the sequences were collapsed and filtered. Differential abundance was tested with a binomial (Fisher-equivalent) model and with a beta-binomial model adding time-dependent variance fitted from healthy donors. Clones with fewer than 5 combined templates were removed, and differential abundance was called for clones with a Benjamini-Hochberg FDR below 0.01. In the beta-binomial model, variance was expressed as a function of the total template count across the two samples, in the form v = (b*log(k)+a)^2. TCRdb carries this immuneACCESS record with in-frame sequences only. Its versions omit some clonotypes, under half of them owing to an unresolved V gene in the studies checked, with the rest unexplained. D and trimming come from the DNA, and the V and J calls and clone size come from that table. The sample has 70,000 to 95,000 clones on record, around nine tenths of them singletons. In total, the top ten clones hold about 3.9% of the sample.

After removal of 2 bases from V and 3 bases from J, the junction retains 0 bases not matched to a gene. The CDR3 contains 12 residues, cysteine and phenylalanine counted. Only CDR3 DNA is held: 36 bases, read in frame from base 1. For CDR1 and CDR2, the germline V gene (reference sequence) lists GTSNPN and SVGIG. This sample is part of a study of identifying expanded T cells in peripheral blood (dated by TCRdb to the late 2010s). As for the study more broadly: Technical replicates were generated by sequencing separate aliquots of the same genomic DNA pool, with four replicates compared pairwise.

Broader findings and caveats from the paper: Across all healthy-donor time intervals, the beta-binomial model significantly cut both the number of clones called differentially abundant and the false-positive rate. The authors expected biological variance in healthy repertoires might increase further over much longer intervals such as months to years. About 1.3 differentially abundant clones were flagged by the binomial model between technical replicates, whereas about 15 and 19 were flagged over around two weeks and four weeks, respectively. For all healthy donors, the variance in clone template counts between roughly 2-week samples rose significantly as total template count increased.

The receptor was derived from a person between 18 and 75 years old in good health. The rearrangement combines TRBV30 with TRBJ1-2, and TRBD1 aligns with 7 junction nucleotides. Sequencing was performed on blood. The DNA reads TGTGCCTGGAGTACAGGGGACTATGGCTACACCTTC. This encodes CAWSTGDYGYTF.